The rows below give T cell receptor beta chains drawn from one sample of a study of blood T cells in healthy people across ages. TCRdb ran MiXCR on the 5' RACE reads and lists one entry per CDR3 protein. Among 800,000 to 1,000,000 distinct CDR3 sequences listed, roughly 52% were seen once. Sequenced sample: blood. Receptors were obtained from a man younger than 40 in good health. The CDR3 runs from the conserved cysteine through the conserved F or W. A D gene is named only where the DNA matches it firmly. Only part of the rows carry a size: once, few, many, or a class if the clone is expanded.

abundance: NA
v_gene: TRBV29-1
d_gene: NA
j_gene: TRBJ2-1
CDR3nt: TGCAGCGTTGTAAATGCTGGATACAATGAGCAGTTCTTC
CDR3aa: CSVVNAGYNEQFF

abundance: NA
v_gene: TRBV15
d_gene: TRBD1
j_gene: TRBJ2-1
CDR3nt: TGTGCCACCAGCAGATCTACAGGGGTCTACAATGAGCAGTTCTTC
CDR3aa: CATSRSTGVYNEQFF

abundance: few
v_gene: TRBV15
d_gene: NA
j_gene: TRBJ2-5
CDR3nt: TGTGCCACCAGCAGATTCGTAACGCCTCAAGAGACCCAGTACTTC
CDR3aa: CATSRFVTPQETQYF

abundance: once
v_gene: TRBV20-1
d_gene: TRBD1
j_gene: TRBJ1-5
CDR3nt: TGCAGTGCTAGGGACAGGGGGGACTGGGATTATCAGCCCCAGCATTTT
CDR3aa: CSARDRGDWDYQPQHF

abundance: NA
v_gene: TRBV12-3/TRBV12-4
d_gene: TRBD2
j_gene: TRBJ2-7
CDR3nt: TGTGCCAGCAGACTAGCGGGGGCCGGGGACGAGCAGTACTTC
CDR3aa: CASRLAGAGDEQYF

abundance: NA
v_gene: TRBV9
d_gene: NA
j_gene: TRBJ1-2
CDR3nt: TGTGCCAGCAGCGTAGCCCCGTTTGACGGCTATGGCTACACCTTC
CDR3aa: CASSVAPFDGYGYTF

abundance: NA
v_gene: TRBV29-1
d_gene: TRBD1
j_gene: TRBJ2-6
CDR3nt: TGCAGCGCAGAGGGACAGGGGTCTGGGGCCAACGTCCTGACTTTC
CDR3aa: CSAEGQGSGANVLTF

abundance: NA
v_gene: TRBV9
d_gene: NA
j_gene: TRBJ2-1
CDR3nt: TGTGCCAGCAGCCCTAGGGACAAAAGTTACAATGAGCAGTTCTTC
CDR3aa: CASSPRDKSYNEQFF

abundance: NA
v_gene: TRBV20-1
d_gene: NA
j_gene: TRBJ1-5
CDR3nt: TGCAGTGCTGAGGACAGTTATAGCAATCAGCCCCAGCATTTT
CDR3aa: CSAEDSYSNQPQHF

abundance: NA
v_gene: TRBV6-5
d_gene: NA
j_gene: TRBJ1-2
CDR3nt: TGTGCCAGCAGCACCTCTTTCAGGGGAGAGGGCTATGGCTACACCTTC
CDR3aa: CASSTSFRGEGYGYTF

abundance: once
v_gene: TRBV5-1
d_gene: TRBD1
j_gene: TRBJ2-5
CDR3nt: TGCGCCAGCAGCTTGCTGACAGGGTTAGAGACCCAGTACTTC
CDR3aa: CASSLLTGLETQYF

abundance: NA
v_gene: TRBV3-1
d_gene: TRBD1
j_gene: TRBJ2-7
CDR3nt: TGTGCCGGCAGCCTGGGACAGGGATGGACTACGATAGAGCAGTACTTC
CDR3aa: CAGSLGQGWTTIEQYF

abundance: NA
v_gene: TRBV5-1
d_gene: NA
j_gene: TRBJ2-3
CDR3nt: TGCGCCAGCAGCTTGGAAGGGGTCAGCACAGATACGCAGTATTTT
CDR3aa: CASSLEGVSTDTQYF

abundance: many
v_gene: TRBV29-1
d_gene: NA
j_gene: TRBJ2-5
CDR3nt: TGCAGCGTTGTTACCCGACAGACATACCAAGAGACCCAGTACTTC
CDR3aa: CSVVTRQTYQETQYF

abundance: NA
v_gene: TRBV27
d_gene: TRBD2
j_gene: TRBJ2-7
CDR3nt: TGTGCCAGCAGTTCACGCGGGGGGGCCTACGAGCAGTACTTC
CDR3aa: CASSSRGGAYEQYF

abundance: NA
v_gene: TRBV7-9
d_gene: NA
j_gene: TRBJ2-7
CDR3nt: TGTGCCAGCAGCGTAGCATCCTTTTCCTACGAGCAGTACTTC
CDR3aa: CASSVASFSYEQYF

abundance: NA
v_gene: TRBV9
d_gene: TRBD1
j_gene: TRBJ1-1
CDR3nt: TGTGTCAGCAGCCTGATACAGGGGCAAACCTCTGAAGCTTTCTTT
CDR3aa: CVSSLIQGQTSEAFF

abundance: NA
v_gene: TRBV20-1
d_gene: NA
j_gene: TRBJ2-3
CDR3nt: TGCAGTGCTAGGGTCTACGGGTCGTACACAGATACGCAGTATTTT
CDR3aa: CSARVYGSYTDTQYF

abundance: NA
v_gene: TRBV3-1
d_gene: NA
j_gene: TRBJ2-3
CDR3nt: TGTGCCAGCAGCCAATTTGGGGGCTATACGAGCACAGATACGCAGTATTTT
CDR3aa: CASSQFGGYTSTDTQYF

abundance: few
v_gene: TRBV6-5
d_gene: TRBD1
j_gene: TRBJ1-6
CDR3nt: TGTGCCAGCAGTACCGGACAGGGGATGACTAATTCACCCCTCCACTTT
CDR3aa: CASSTGQGMTNSPLHF

abundance: NA
v_gene: TRBV5-1
d_gene: TRBD1
j_gene: TRBJ2-2
CDR3nt: TGCGCCAGCAGCTTGAGGACAGGGGCGACCGGGGAGCTGTTTTTT
CDR3aa: CASSLRTGATGELFF

abundance: NA
v_gene: TRBV14
d_gene: NA
j_gene: TRBJ1-4
CDR3nt: TGTGCCAGCAGCCAAGCGGACGGACGACTAAATGAAAAACTGTTTTTT
CDR3aa: CASSQADGRLNEKLFF